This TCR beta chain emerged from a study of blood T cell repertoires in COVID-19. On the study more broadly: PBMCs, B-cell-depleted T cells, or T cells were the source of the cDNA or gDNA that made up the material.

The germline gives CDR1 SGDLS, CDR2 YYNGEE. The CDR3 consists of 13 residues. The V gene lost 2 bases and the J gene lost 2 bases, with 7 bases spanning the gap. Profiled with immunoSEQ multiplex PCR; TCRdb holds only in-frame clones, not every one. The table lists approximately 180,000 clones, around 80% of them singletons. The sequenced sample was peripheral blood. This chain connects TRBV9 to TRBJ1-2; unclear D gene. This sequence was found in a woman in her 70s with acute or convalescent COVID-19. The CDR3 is CASSVNSNYGYTF. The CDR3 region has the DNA TGTGCCAGCAGCGTTAACTCCAACTATGGCTACACCTTC.